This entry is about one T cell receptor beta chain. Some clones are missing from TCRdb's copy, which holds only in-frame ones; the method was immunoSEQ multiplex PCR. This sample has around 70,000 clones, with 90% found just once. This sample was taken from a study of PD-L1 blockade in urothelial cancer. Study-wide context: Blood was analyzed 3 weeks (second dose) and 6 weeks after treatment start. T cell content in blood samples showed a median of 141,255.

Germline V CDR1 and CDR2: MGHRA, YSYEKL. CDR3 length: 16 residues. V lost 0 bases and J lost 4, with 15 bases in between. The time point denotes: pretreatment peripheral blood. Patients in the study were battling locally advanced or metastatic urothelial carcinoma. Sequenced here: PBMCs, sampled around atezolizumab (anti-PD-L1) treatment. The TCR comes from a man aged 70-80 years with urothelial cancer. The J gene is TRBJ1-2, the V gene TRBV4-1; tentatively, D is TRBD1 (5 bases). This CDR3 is CASSQDPGGEGYGYTF. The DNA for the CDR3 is TGCGCCAGCAGCCAAGATCCGGGGGGGGAGGGCTATGGCTACACCTTC.